These T cell receptor beta chains were read from a single sample in a study of T cell repertoires in cytomegalovirus infection. One entry per CDR3 protein, called by TCRdb with MiXCR from the reads. The sample carries roughly 500,000 distinct CDR3 sequences, 30% to 40% recorded once. These receptors lack a known antigen. Here the sequenced sample was cultured PBMCs, taken from culture after CMV antigen stimulation. The receptors were sampled from a human donor in good health (CMV status not recorded). Some clones in this sample may be carry-over from other donors' samples. The CDR3 runs from the conserved cysteine through the conserved F or W. D genes are given only for firm matches. Not every row has a clone size; where given, it reads once, few, many or a size class.

TRBV7-6	TRBJ2-3	TRBD2	-	TGTGCCAGCAGCCCACTAGCGGGAGGCGGGTGGGGCACAGATACGCAGTATTTT	CASSPLAGGGWGTDTQYF
TRBV19	TRBJ2-1	-	-	TGTGCCAGTAGTATGGAGCGGAATCGGTACAATGAGCAGTTCTTC	CASSMERNRYNEQFF
TRBV4-3	TRBJ1-2	-	-	TGCGCCAGCAGCCAAGATATGAGGGGCGGTAGTGGCTACACCTTC	CASSQDMRGGSGYTF
TRBV10-3	TRBJ2-5	-	once	TGTGCCACCAAGGGAGGGGGGCTCCCTAAGTTCAAAGAGACCCAGTACTTC	CATKGGGLPKFKETQYF
TRBV19	TRBJ1-1	-	-	TGTGCCAGTACCCAGTGGGGCAGGGGATATAGTGAAGCTTTCTTT	CASTQWGRGYSEAFF
TRBV11-3	TRBJ1-1	-	few	TGTGCCAGCAGCCCCACATCACCCGGTGGGACTGAAGCTTTCTTT	CASSPTSPGGTEAFF
TRBV7-2	TRBJ1-1	-	few	TGTGCCAGCAGCCAACCTAGGACCCTGAACACTGAAGCTTTCTTT	CASSQPRTLNTEAFF
TRBV7-2	TRBJ2-1	-	many	TGTGCCAGCAGCTTAATGGCTTGGGGCAATGAGCAGTTCTTC	CASSLMAWGNEQFF
TRBV11-2	TRBJ2-5	-	few	TGTGCCAGCAGCTTATCGTTTACGCTCATACAAGAGACCCAGTACTTC	CASSLSFTLIQETQYF
TRBV7-9	TRBJ2-7	-	-	TGTGCCAGCAGTCCCGCAGGGTTTTCGTCCTACGAGCAGTACTTC	CASSPAGFSSYEQYF
TRBV12-3/TRBV12-4	TRBJ1-5	-	-	TGTGCCAGCAGTTTAGACGCGGCTCAGCCCCAGCATTTT	CASSLDAAQPQHF
TRBV4-1	TRBJ1-1	-	-	TGCGCCAGCAGCCAAGTCCTGACAGGTCCTCGAAGGGACACTGAAGCTTTCTTT	CASSQVLTGPRRDTEAFF
TRBV10-3	TRBJ2-7	-	-	TGTGCCATCAGTGACCCCGGCAGGACCTACGAGCAGTACTTC	CAISDPGRTYEQYF
TRBV11-3	TRBJ1-1	-	-	TGTGCCAGCAGCTTAACTTCCGGTTACACTGAAGCTTTCTTT	CASSLTSGYTEAFF
TRBV28	TRBJ2-7	-	-	TGTGCCAGCAATACAGACAGTTCCTACGAGCAGTACTTC	CASNTDSSYEQYF
TRBV19	TRBJ1-2	-	few	TGTGCCAGTGTTGGCAGCTCTGTAGGCTATGGCTACACCTTC	CASVGSSVGYGYTF
TRBV19	TRBJ1-5	-	-	TGTGCCAGTAGTAATAAAGCCCTTAGCAATCAGCCCCAGCATTTT	CASSNKALSNQPQHF
TRBV29-1	TRBJ1-4	TRBD1	-	TGCAGCGCCTCACAGGGGGCTAATGAAAAACTGTTTTTT	CSASQGANEKLFF
TRBV5-5	TRBJ2-2	-	many	TGTGCCAGCAGCTTGCGCCCAACAGACGGAACCGGGGAGCTGTTTTTT	CASSLRPTDGTGELFF